A single sample is the source of the 27 T cell receptor beta chains below, sequenced in a study of cytomegalovirus exposure and HLA in healthy donors. PCR was performed using 60 Vbeta and 13 Jbeta primers. Assay: immunoSEQ multiplex PCR; the TCRdb copy retains only in-frame clones and omits some. Of 150,000 to 200,000 clones in the sample, 81% were seen once. The sequenced sample consisted of PBMCs. The receptor source for this set is a woman aged 30 to 39 in good health and CMV-seronegative.

This chain joins TRBV28 and TRBJ1-2; D is unclear. Trimming took 7 bases from V and 2 from J, leaving 17 bases between them. This CDR3 has 15 amino acids. The germline V gene encodes CDR1 MDHEN and CDR2 SYDVKM. The CDR3 region has the DNA TGTGCCAGCACTACCAGACACCGTCAAAACTATGGCTACACCTTC. Translation: CASTTRHRQNYGYTF.

The genes are TRBV30 and TRBJ2-7, with a weak D call TRBD1 (6 bases). The CDR3 contains 14 residues. Trimming removed 0 bases at V and 2 bases at J, with 11 bases between. Germline-derived CDR1 and CDR2 are GTSNPN and SVGIG (reference sequence). The CDR3 coding sequence is TGTGCCTGGAGTGTTTTGGACAGTCCCTACGAGCAGTACTTC. Protein product: CAWSVLDSPYEQYF.

This chain links TRBV15 with TRBJ1-5, with 7 bases fitting TRBD1. Looked up from germline, CDR1 is LNHNV and CDR2 is YYDKDF (reference sequence). V was clipped by 1 base and J by 2 bases; unmatched bases: 2. This CDR3 contains 15 residues. In DNA, the CDR3 is TGTGCCACCAGCAGAGGACAGGGAGGCAATCAGCCCCAGCATTTT. Translation: CATSRGQGGNQPQHF.

The V gene is TRBV4-3, the J gene TRBJ2-5; no clear D gene. Germline V gene data show CDR1 as LGHNA and CDR2 as YSLEER. V was pared by 0 bases and J by 2 bases, with 10 bases between. CDR3 length: 15 residues. For the CDR3, the DNA is TGCGCCAGCAGCCAAGATTCGGAGCGACAAGAGACCCAGTACTTC. Encoded protein: CASSQDSERQETQYF.

CDR3 loop: CASSELNNLAAYNEQFF. CDR3 bases: TGTGCCAGCAGCGAACTCAATAACTTAGCGGCCTACAATGAGCAGTTCTTC. This rearrangement joins TRBV9 to TRBJ2-1; the D gene is possibly TRBD2 (6 bases). CDR3 length: 17 residues. Germline V gene sequence: CDR1 SGDLS, CDR2 YYNGEE. Trimming removed 3 bases at V and 2 bases at J, with 18 bases between.

This clone was detected once. The J gene is TRBJ2-5, the V gene TRBV7-2, with 11 positions matching TRBD2. CDR3 length equals 16 residues. Trimming at V came to 5 bases and at J to 1 base, leaving 6 bases not matched to a gene. CDR1 SGHTA and CDR2 FQGNSA come from the germline V gene. DNA of the CDR3: TGTGCCAGCAGCCCGGGACTAGCGGCCTCCCAAGAGACCCAGTACTTC. Translation gives CASSPGLAASQETQYF.

The chain recombines TRBV4-2 with TRBJ1-5; no clear D. Germline CDR1 reads LGHNA; CDR2 reads YNFKEQ. Trimming removed 1 base at V and 2 bases at J, with 6 bases between. The CDR3 totals 14 residues. CDR3 in amino acids: CASSQGPGNQPQHF. The DNA for the CDR3 is TGTGCCAGCAGCCAAGGCCCGGGCAATCAGCCCCAGCATTTT.

V and J are TRBV6-5 and TRBJ2-7, with D unclear. V lost 6 bases to trimming and J lost 2 bases, with 17 bases between them. Germline lookup yields CDR1 MNHEY and CDR2 SVGAGI. The CDR3 is 15 amino acids. Here the CDR3 reads CASSPFADIPYEQYF. DNA for the CDR3: TGTGCCAGCAGCCCTTTCGCCGACATTCCCTACGAGCAGTACTTC.

The chain employs TRBV28 and TRBJ2-1, with 11 nucleotides matching TRBD2. CDR1 and CDR2 from the germline V gene are MDHEN and SYDVKM. This CDR3 has 18 residues. The V gene end was trimmed by 1 base and the J gene end by 4 bases; junction bases not matched to a gene: 9. CDR3 protein: CASSLSPKTSGVYNEQFF. In DNA form, the CDR3 reads TGTGCCAGCAGTTTATCCCCTAAGACTAGCGGGGTATACAATGAGCAGTTCTTC. Drawing the rest from reference TRBV28 and TRBJ2-1, the complete variable domain is DVKVTQSSRYLVKRTGEKVFLECVQDMDHENMFWYRQDPGLGLRLIYFSYDVKMKEKGDIPEGYSVSREKKERFSLILESASTNQTSMYLCASSLSPKTSGVYNEQFFGPGTRLTVL.

The chain joins TRBV29-1 to TRBJ2-7; the D gene is possibly TRBD2 (7 bases). CDR3 length: 14 amino acids. V shed 2 bases and J shed 3 bases, with 14 bases lying between them. The V gene's germline CDR1 is SQVTM and CDR2 ANQGSEA. This CDR3 reads CSVELGGASYEQYF. For the CDR3, the DNA is TGCAGCGTTGAATTGGGGGGGGCAAGCTACGAGCAGTACTTC.

This clone appeared a few times. V usage is TRBV2 and J usage is TRBJ1-1; maybe TRBD1 (6 bases). The germline gives CDR1 SNHLY, CDR2 FYNNEI. V was clipped by 8 bases and J by 3 bases, with 13 bases between them. The CDR3 extends over 13 amino acids. CDR3 DNA sequence: TGTGCCAGCGGTTACAGGGTTGACACTGAAGCTTTCTTT. Translation gives CASGYRVDTEAFF.

This clone came up once. For the CDR3, the DNA is TGTGCCAGTAGTCCGACGACACTAAGGGTGGTCTGGGGCTCACCCCTCCACTTT. This translates into CASSPTTLRVVWGSPLHF. This chain connects TRBV19 to TRBJ1-6, with D tentatively TRBD1 (5 bases). CDR3 length equals 18 residues. Trimming took 5 bases from V and 10 from J, leaving 27 bases between them. CDR1 LNHDA and CDR2 SQIVND come from the germline V gene (reference sequence).

The chain links TRBV6-5 to TRBJ1-2; 7 bases map to TRBD1. Germline trimming cut 6 bases from V and 2 bases from J; bases unmatched to any gene: 6. The CDR3 runs to 14 residues. Germline CDR1 and CDR2: MNHEY and SVGAGI. In nucleotides, the CDR3 is TGTGCCAGCAGGAACGACAGGGAAAACTATGGCTACACCTTC. This sequence encodes CASRNDRENYGYTF.

The rearrangement joins TRBV6-1 to TRBJ1-2, with no clear D. Germline V CDR1 and CDR2: MNHNS, SASEGT. Trimming removed 1 base from V and 4 bases from J, with 16 bases in between. CDR3 length: 16 amino acids. The CDR3, as DNA: TGTGCCAGCAGTGAAGGCCCTGGAGGGCTGGGCTATGGCTACACCTTC. Protein: CASSEGPGGLGYGYTF.

The chain joins TRBV27 to TRBJ1-2; possible D gene TRBD1, 5 bases. The CDR3 is 15 amino acids. Looked up from germline, CDR1 is MNHEY and CDR2 is SMNVEV (reference sequence). V shed 3 bases and J shed 2 bases, with 13 bases lying between them. The CDR3 DNA reads as TGTGCCAGCAGTTTCGTGGCAGGGCACAACTATGGCTACACCTTC. As protein: CASSFVAGHNYGYTF.

The chain carries TRBV5-1 and TRBJ1-2, with 10 bases aligning to TRBD1. Germline V CDR1 and CDR2: SGHRS, YFSETQ. The CDR3 is 15 residues long. Unmatched junction bases numbered 9, after V lost 5 bases and J lost 5 bases. The CDR3 region is CASRAPTGGVYGYTF. CDR3 sequence (DNA): TGCGCCAGCAGAGCACCGACAGGGGGCGTTTATGGCTACACCTTC.

The chain combines TRBV7-2 with TRBJ2-3, with a tentative D call TRBD2 (5 bases). Germline V gene lookup returns CDR1 SGHTA and CDR2 FQGNSA. The CDR3 totals 15 residues. Trimming took 1 base from V and 0 from J, leaving 8 bases between them. For the CDR3, the DNA is TGTGCCAGCAGCTTAGACCGGACTAGCACAGATACGCAGTATTTT. Translating gives CASSLDRTSTDTQYF.

The CDR3 loop is CASTPRGPIYEQYF. The CDR3 bases are TGTGCCAGCACCCCTCGAGGTCCGATCTACGAGCAGTACTTC. The chain combines TRBV28 with TRBJ2-7, with D hard to call. The CDR3 covers 14 residues. V gave up 7 bases and J gave up 3 bases, with 16 bases separating them. Germline CDR1 reads MDHEN; CDR2 reads SYDVKM.

The chain couples TRBV12-5 to TRBJ2-1, with D possibly TRBD1 on 5 matching bases. The CDR3 runs 15 residues. Germline V gene lookup returns CDR1 LGHNT and CDR2 FRNRAP. Between the trimmed V and J ends, which lost 2 bases and 5 bases, there was a span of 13 bases. The CDR3 DNA follows: TGTGCTAGTGGTTTGATAAGGGGCGGTGACAATGAGCAGTTCTTC. The encoded protein is CASGLIRGGDNEQFF.

This clone appeared once. This rearrangement joins TRBV19 to TRBJ2-7, with TRBD2 matching 7 bases. This CDR3 has 17 amino acids. Germline loops: CDR1 LNHDA, CDR2 SQIVND (reference sequence). The V and J ends lost 5 bases and 0 bases, in that order; junction bases with no gene match: 13. The CDR3 sequence is CASSPGGLSGDSYEQYF. The CDR3 nucleotides are TGTGCCAGTAGTCCGGGAGGCCTAAGCGGGGACTCCTACGAGCAGTACTTC.

J is TRBJ2-6 and V is TRBV28; 7 nucleotides match TRBD2. The V gene's germline CDR1 is MDHEN and CDR2 SYDVKM. The CDR3 spans 16 residues. The J segment lost 2 bases and the V segment lost 6 bases, leaving 7 bases of the junction unmatched. CDR3 DNA: TGTGCCAGCAGGCGAGCGGGAACCGCTGGGGCCAACGTCCTGACTTTC. It yields the protein CASRRAGTAGANVLTF.

The chain employs TRBV7-2 and TRBJ2-7, with 7 bases aligning to TRBD1. V lost 1 base to trimming and J lost 7 bases; unmatched junction nucleotides: 7. CDR3 length: 14 residues. Germline-derived CDR1 and CDR2 are SGHTA and FQGNSA. The CDR3 here is CASSLGQGGFEQYF. Here the CDR3 DNA reads TGTGCCAGCAGCTTAGGACAGGGTGGGTTTGAGCAGTACTTC. The full variable domain, with the rest looked up from reference TRBV7-2 and TRBJ2-7, is GAGVSQSPSNKVTEKGKDVELRCDPISGHTALYWYRQSLGQGLEFLIYFQGNSAPDKSGLPSDRFSAERTGGSVSTLTIQRTQQEDSAVYLCASSLGQGGFEQYFGPGTRLTVT.

The chain is built from TRBV7-2 and TRBJ2-1; no clear D. Trimming removed 5 bases from V and 0 bases from J, with 11 bases in between. The germline V gene has CDR1 SGHTA and CDR2 FQGNSA. There are 15 residues in the CDR3. The CDR3 bases are TGTGCCAGCAGCGTAGGTCCCAGCTCCTACAATGAGCAGTTCTTC. Its translation: CASSVGPSSYNEQFF. Filled out from reference TRBV7-2 and TRBJ2-1, the complete variable domain reads GAGVSQSPSNKVTEKGKDVELRCDPISGHTALYWYRQSLGQGLEFLIYFQGNSAPDKSGLPSDRFSAERTGGSVSTLTIQRTQQEDSAVYLCASSVGPSSYNEQFFGPGTRLTVL.

The J gene is TRBJ2-7, the V gene TRBV30, with unresolved D. The CDR3 extends over 12 amino acids. CDR1 is GTSNPN, CDR2 SVGIG, per germline (reference sequence). V dropped 0 bases and J dropped 4 bases, with 7 bases sitting between them. CDR3 sequence (DNA): TGTGCCTGGAGTGTTAACGGGTACGAGCAGTACTTC. Translated: CAWSVNGYEQYF.

The CDR3 sequence: CASSLIGAGGMVSGYTF. The CDR3 coding sequence is TGTGCCAGCAGTTTGATTGGGGCAGGGGGGATGGTTAGTGGCTACACCTTC. The chain joins TRBV28 to TRBJ1-2, with TRBD1 identical over 7 bases. Unmatched junction bases numbered 17, after V lost 3 bases and J lost 7 bases. Germline values: CDR1 MDHEN, CDR2 SYDVKM. This CDR3 comprises 17 residues.

About this clone: Other DNA sequences in this sample translate to the same CDR3. This chain links TRBV28 with TRBJ2-7; 11 nucleotides match TRBD2. The CDR3 runs to 16 residues. V shed 1 base and J 0 bases; nucleotides not matched to a gene: 2. Germline lookup yields CDR1 MDHEN and CDR2 SYDVKM. CDR3: CASSLSGTSGSYEQYF. The CDR3 DNA sequence: TGTGCCAGCAGTTTATCGGGGACTAGCGGCTCCTACGAGCAGTACTTC.

The V call is TRBV7-2, the J call TRBJ2-2, with TRBD2 as a possible D gene (5 bases). Trimming removed 5 bases from V and 0 bases from J, with 16 bases in between. The germline gives CDR1 SGHTA, CDR2 FQGNSA. This CDR3 has 17 amino acids. The CDR3 reads CASSRGSWGANTGELFF. CDR3 coding DNA: TGTGCCAGCAGCCGGGGATCATGGGGAGCGAACACCGGGGAGCTGTTTTTT.